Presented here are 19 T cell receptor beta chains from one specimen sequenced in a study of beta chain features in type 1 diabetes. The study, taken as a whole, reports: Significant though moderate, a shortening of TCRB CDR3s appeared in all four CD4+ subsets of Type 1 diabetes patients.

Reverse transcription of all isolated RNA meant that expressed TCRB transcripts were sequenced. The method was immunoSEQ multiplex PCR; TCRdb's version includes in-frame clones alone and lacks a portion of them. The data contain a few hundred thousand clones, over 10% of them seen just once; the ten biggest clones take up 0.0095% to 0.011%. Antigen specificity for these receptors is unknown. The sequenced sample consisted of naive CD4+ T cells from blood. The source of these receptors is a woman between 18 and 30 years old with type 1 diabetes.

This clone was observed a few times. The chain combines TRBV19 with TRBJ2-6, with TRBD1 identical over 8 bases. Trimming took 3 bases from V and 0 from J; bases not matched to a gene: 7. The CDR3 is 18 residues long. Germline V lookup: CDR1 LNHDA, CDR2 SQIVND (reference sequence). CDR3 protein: CASSIEGTGSSGANVLTF. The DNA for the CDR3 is TGTGCCAGTAGTATTGAGGGGACAGGCAGCTCTGGGGCCAACGTCCTGACTTTC.

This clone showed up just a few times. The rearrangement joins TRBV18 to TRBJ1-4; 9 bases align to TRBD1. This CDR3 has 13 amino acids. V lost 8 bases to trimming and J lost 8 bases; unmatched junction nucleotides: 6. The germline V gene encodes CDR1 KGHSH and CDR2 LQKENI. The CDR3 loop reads CASNRDRAEKLFF. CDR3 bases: TGTGCCAGCAACCGGGACAGGGCGGAAAAACTGTTTTTT. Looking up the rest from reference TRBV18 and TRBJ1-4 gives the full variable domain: NAGVMQNPRHLVRRRGQEARLRCSPMKGHSHVYWYRQLPEEGLKFMVYLQKENIIDESGMPKERFSAEFPKEGPSILRIQQVVRGDSAAYFCASNRDRAEKLFFGSGTQLSVL.

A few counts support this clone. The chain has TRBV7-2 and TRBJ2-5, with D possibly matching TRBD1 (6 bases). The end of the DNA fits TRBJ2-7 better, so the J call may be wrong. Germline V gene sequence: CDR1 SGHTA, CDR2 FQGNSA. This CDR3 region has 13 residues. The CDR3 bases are TGTGCCAGCAGCTTAGGGGACATCTACGAGCAGTACTTC. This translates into CASSLGDIYEQYF.

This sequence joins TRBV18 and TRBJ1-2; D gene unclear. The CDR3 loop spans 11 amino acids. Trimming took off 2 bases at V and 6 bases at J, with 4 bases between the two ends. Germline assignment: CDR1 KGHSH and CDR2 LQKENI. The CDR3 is CASSPRDGYTF. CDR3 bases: TGTGCCAGCTCACCAAGAGATGGCTACACCTTC.

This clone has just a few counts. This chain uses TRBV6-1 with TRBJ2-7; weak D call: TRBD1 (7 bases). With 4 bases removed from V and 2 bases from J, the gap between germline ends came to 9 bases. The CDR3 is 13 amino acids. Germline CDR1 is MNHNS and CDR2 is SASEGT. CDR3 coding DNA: TGTGCCAGCAGTGTCAGGGGGGCCTACGAGCAGTACTTC. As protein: CASSVRGAYEQYF.

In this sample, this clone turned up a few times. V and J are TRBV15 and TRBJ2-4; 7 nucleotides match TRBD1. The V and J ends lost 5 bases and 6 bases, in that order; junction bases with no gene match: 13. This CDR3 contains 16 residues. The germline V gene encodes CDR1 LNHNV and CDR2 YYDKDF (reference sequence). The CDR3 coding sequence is TGTGCCACCAGCTTAGGGGTACAGGGGTGGCCAAACATTCAGTACTTC. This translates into CATSLGVQGWPNIQYF.

The DNA of the CDR3 is TGTGCCTGGAGTGCAGGAGGGGAGCAGTTCTTC. Amino acids: CAWSAGGEQFF. The chain combines TRBV30 with TRBJ2-1; TRBD2 is a possible D gene (6 bases). The CDR3 totals 11 residues. V lost 1 base, J lost 10 bases, and 8 bases lay in between. CDR1 and CDR2 from the germline V gene are GTSNPN and SVGIG (reference sequence).

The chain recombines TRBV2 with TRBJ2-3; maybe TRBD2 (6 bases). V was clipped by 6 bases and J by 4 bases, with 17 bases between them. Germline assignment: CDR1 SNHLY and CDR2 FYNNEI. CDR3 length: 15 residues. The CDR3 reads CASRPGTSSSDTQYF. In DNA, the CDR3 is TGTGCCAGCAGACCCGGGACTTCTTCCTCAGATACGCAGTATTTT. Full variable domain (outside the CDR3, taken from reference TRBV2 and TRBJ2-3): EPEVTQTPSHQVTQMGQEVILRCVPISNHLYFYWYRQILGQKVEFLVSFYNNEISEKSEIFDDQFSVERPDGSNFTLKIRSTKLEDSAMYFCASRPGTSSSDTQYFGPGTRLTVL.

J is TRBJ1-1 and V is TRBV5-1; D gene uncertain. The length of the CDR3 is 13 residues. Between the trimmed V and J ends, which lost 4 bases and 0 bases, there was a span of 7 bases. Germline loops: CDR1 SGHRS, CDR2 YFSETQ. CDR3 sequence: CASSPSVNTEAFF. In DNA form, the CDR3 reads TGCGCCAGCAGCCCCAGTGTGAACACTGAAGCTTTCTTT.

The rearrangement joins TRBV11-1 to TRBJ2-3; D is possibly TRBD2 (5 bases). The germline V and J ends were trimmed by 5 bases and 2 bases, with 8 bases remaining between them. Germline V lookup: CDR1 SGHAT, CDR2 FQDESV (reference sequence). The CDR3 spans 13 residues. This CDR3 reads CASSGGVTDTQYF. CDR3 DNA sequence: TGTGCCAGCAGCGGAGGTGTCACAGATACGCAGTATTTT.

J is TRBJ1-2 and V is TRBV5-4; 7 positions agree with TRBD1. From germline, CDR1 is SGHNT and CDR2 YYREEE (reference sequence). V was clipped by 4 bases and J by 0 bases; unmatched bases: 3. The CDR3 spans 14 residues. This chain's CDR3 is CASSAQGANYGYTF. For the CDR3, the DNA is TGTGCCAGCAGCGCGCAGGGGGCTAACTATGGCTACACCTTC.

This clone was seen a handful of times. CDR3 DNA: TGTGCCTGGAGCCGTGGGTCTGCGGGAGGATCGACAGATACGCAGTATTTT. Translated: CAWSRGSAGGSTDTQYF. The J gene is TRBJ2-3, the V gene TRBV30; the match to TRBD2 covers 8 bases. Germline trimming cut 3 bases from V and 3 bases from J; bases unmatched to any gene: 14. This CDR3 is built from 17 residues. Looked up from germline, CDR1 is GTSNPN and CDR2 is SVGIG (reference sequence).

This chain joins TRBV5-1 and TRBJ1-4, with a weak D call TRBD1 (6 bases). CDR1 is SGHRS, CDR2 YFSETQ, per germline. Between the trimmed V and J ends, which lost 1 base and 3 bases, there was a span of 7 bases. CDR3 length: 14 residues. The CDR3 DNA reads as TGCGCCAGCAGCTTGTCAGGGGCTAATGAAAAACTGTTTTTT. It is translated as CASSLSGANEKLFF.

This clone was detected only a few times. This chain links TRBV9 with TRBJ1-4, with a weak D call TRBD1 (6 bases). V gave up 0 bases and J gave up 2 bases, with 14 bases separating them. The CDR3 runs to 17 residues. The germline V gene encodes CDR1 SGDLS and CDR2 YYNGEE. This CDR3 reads CASSVAQGPRTNEKLFF. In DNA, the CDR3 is TGTGCCAGCAGCGTAGCTCAGGGGCCGCGGACTAATGAAAAACTGTTTTTT. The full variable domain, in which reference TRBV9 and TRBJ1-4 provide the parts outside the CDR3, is DSGVTQTPKHLITATGQRVTLRCSPRSGDLSVYWYQQSLDQGLQFLIQYYNGEERAKGNILERFSAQQFPDLHSELNLSSLELGDSALYFCASSVAQGPRTNEKLFFGSGTQLSVL.

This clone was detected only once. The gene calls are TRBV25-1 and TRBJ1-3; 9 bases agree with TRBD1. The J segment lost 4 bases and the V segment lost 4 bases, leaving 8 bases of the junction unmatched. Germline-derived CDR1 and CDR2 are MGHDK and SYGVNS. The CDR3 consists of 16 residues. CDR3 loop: CASSAPGQGWGNTIYF. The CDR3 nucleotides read TGTGCCAGCAGTGCCCCCGGACAGGGGTGGGGAAACACCATATATTTT.

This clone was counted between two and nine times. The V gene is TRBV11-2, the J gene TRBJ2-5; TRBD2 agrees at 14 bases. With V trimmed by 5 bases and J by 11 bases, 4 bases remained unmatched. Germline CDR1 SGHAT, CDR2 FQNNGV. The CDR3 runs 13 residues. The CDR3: CASSMGLAGVQYF. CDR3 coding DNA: TGTGCCAGCAGCATGGGACTAGCGGGAGTACAGTACTTC.

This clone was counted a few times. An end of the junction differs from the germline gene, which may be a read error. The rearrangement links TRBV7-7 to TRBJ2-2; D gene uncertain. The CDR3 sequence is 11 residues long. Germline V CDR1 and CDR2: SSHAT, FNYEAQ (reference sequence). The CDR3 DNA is TGTGCTAGCAGCGAGGCCGGGGAGCTGTTTTTT. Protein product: CASSEAGELFF.

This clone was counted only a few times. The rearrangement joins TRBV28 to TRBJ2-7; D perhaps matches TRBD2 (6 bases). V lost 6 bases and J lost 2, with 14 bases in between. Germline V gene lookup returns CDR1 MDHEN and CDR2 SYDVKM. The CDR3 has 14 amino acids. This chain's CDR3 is CASRGTGAAYEQYF. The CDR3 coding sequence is TGTGCCAGCAGGGGGACTGGAGCTGCCTACGAGCAGTACTTC.

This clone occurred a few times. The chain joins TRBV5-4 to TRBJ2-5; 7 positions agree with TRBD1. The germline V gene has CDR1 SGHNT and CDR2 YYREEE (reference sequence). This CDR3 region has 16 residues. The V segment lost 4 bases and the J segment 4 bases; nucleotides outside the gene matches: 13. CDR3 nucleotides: TGTGCCAGCAGCCCCCAACCGACAGGGCGTGGAGAGACCCAGTACTTC. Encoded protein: CASSPQPTGRGETQYF.